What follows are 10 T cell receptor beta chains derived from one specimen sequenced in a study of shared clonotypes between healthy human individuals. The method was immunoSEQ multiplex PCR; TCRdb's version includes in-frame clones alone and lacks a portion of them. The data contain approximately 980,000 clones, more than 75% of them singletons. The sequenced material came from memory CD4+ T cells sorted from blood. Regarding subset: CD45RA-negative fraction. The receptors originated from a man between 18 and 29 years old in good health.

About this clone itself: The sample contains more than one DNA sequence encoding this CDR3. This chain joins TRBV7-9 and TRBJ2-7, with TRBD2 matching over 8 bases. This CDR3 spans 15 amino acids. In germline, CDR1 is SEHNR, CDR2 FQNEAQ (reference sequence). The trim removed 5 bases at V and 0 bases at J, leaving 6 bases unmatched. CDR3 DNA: TGTGCCAGCAGCCTCACCGGGACTAGCTCCTACGAGCAGTACTTC. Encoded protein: CASSLTGTSSYEQYF.

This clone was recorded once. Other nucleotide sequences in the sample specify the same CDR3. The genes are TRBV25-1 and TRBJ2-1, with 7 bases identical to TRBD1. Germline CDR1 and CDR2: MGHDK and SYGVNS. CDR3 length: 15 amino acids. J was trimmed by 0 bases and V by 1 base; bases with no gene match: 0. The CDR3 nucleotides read TGTGCCAGCAGTGAATCAGGGGGCTCCTACAATGAGCAGTTCTTC. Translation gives CASSESGGSYNEQFF.

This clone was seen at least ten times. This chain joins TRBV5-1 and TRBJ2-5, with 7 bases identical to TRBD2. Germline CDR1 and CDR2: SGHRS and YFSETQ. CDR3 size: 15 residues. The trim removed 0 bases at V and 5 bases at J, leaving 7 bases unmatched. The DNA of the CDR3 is TGCGCCAGCAGCTTGGCACGGGGGGTTTACGAGACCCAGTACTTC. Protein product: CASSLARGVYETQYF.

CDR3 DNA: TGCGCCAGCAGCTCGTGGGGGGCTAGCACAGATACGCAGTATTTT. It encodes CASSSWGASTDTQYF. The chain couples TRBV5-1 to TRBJ2-3; TRBD1 or TRBD2 may be the D gene (6 bases each). The CDR3 spans 15 residues. Germline assignment: CDR1 SGHRS and CDR2 YFSETQ. V lost 3 bases to trimming and J lost 0 bases, with 11 bases between them.

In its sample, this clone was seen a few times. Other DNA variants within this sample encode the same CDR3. CDR3 residues: CASSFPQGHYGYTF. DNA for the CDR3: TGTGCCAGCAGCTTCCCACAGGGGCACTATGGCTACACCTTC. The rearrangement uses TRBV7-2 and TRBJ1-2; 7 nucleotides match TRBD1. The CDR3 is made up of 14 amino acids. V was clipped by 3 bases and J by 3 bases; unmatched bases: 4. Germline values: CDR1 SGHTA, CDR2 FQGNSA.

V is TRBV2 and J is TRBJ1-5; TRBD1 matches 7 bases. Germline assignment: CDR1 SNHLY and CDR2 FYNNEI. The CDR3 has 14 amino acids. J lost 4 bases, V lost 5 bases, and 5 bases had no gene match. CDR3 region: CASSLQGPNQPQHF. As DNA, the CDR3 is TGTGCCAGCAGTCTACAGGGGCCGAATCAGCCCCAGCATTTT.

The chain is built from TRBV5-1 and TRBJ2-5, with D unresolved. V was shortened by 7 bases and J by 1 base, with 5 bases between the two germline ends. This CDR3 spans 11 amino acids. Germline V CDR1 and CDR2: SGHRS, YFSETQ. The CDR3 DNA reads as TGCGCCAGCCACACCCAAGAGACCCAGTACTTC. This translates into CASHTQETQYF.

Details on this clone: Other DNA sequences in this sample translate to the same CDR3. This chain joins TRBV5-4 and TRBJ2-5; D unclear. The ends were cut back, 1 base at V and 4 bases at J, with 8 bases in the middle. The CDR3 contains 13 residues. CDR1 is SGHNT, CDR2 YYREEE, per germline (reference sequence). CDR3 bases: TGTGCCAGCAGCTTGCCAAGCCGAGAGACCCAGTACTTC. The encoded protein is CASSLPSRETQYF.

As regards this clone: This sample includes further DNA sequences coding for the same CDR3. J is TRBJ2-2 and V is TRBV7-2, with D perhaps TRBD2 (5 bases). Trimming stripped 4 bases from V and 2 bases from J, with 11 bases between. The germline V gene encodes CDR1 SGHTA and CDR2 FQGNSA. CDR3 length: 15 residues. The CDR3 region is CASSSSSGNTGELFF. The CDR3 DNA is TGTGCCAGCAGCTCTTCTTCGGGAAACACCGGGGAGCTGTTTTTT. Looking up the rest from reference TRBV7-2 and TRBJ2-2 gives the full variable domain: GAGVSQSPSNKVTEKGKDVELRCDPISGHTALYWYRQSLGQGLEFLIYFQGNSAPDKSGLPSDRFSAERTGGSVSTLTIQRTQQEDSAVYLCASSSSSGNTGELFFGEGSRLTVL.

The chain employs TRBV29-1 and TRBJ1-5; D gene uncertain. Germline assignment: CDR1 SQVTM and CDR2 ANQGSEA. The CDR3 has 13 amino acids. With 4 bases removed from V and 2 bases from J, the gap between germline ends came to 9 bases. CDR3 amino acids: CSVGELGNQPQHF. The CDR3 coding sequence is TGCAGCGTTGGGGAATTGGGCAATCAGCCCCAGCATTTT.